Listed here are 8 T cell receptor beta chains from one sample, sequenced in a study of CD8 T cells in Susac syndrome. With random hexamers, reverse transcription was performed on about 0.5 to 1 ug of RNA. TCRdb reanalysed the immunoSEQ multiplex PCR reads using MiXCR and keeps one entry per CDR3 protein. Of 250,000 to 350,000 distinct CDR3 sequences listed, under 95% were seen once; the top ten hold 0.06% to 0.075%. Sequenced sample: CD4+ T cells from PBMCs. All receptors come from a human donor with multiple sclerosis.

CDR3 sequence (DNA): TGTGCCAGTCTGGGTGTTTCTGAAGCTTTCTTT. Translation gives CASLGVSEAFF. The chain uses TRBV6-1 and TRBJ1-1; no firm D call. Germline lookup yields CDR1 MNHNS and CDR2 SASEGT. CDR3 size: 11 residues. Trimming removed 9 bases from V and 6 bases from J, with 11 bases in between.

The rearrangement links TRBV5-1 to TRBJ2-7; either TRBD1 or TRBD2 may supply D (5 bases each). The V end lost 5 bases, the J end lost 1 base, and 13 bases lay between the germline ends. Germline lookup yields CDR1 SGHRS and CDR2 YFSETQ. The CDR3 is 14 residues long. CDR3 protein: CASRNPGRSYEQYF. CDR3 coding DNA: TGCGCCAGCAGGAACCCAGGGAGATCCTACGAGCAGTACTTC.

The chain uses TRBV11-2 and TRBJ2-5; 7 bases are shared with TRBD2. The germline V gene has CDR1 SGHAT and CDR2 FQNNGV. V lost 5 bases, J lost 5 bases, and 8 bases stayed unmatched. The CDR3 contains 14 residues. The CDR3 loop is CASSRSGGVETQYF. In DNA form, the CDR3 reads TGTGCCAGCAGCCGTTCGGGGGGAGTGGAGACCCAGTACTTC.

V is TRBV19 and J is TRBJ1-4; 7 bases fit TRBD1. The CDR3 is 15 amino acids. Germline V gene lookup returns CDR1 LNHDA and CDR2 SQIVND (reference sequence). The V gene end was trimmed by 11 bases and the J gene end by 3 bases; junction bases not matched to a gene: 12. This chain's CDR3 is CAVRSRGGPNEKLFF. CDR3 in DNA: TGTGCCGTCCGGTCTAGAGGGGGCCCTAATGAAAAACTGTTTTTT. Drawing the rest from reference TRBV19 and TRBJ1-4, the complete variable domain is DGGITQSPKYLFRKEGQNVTLSCEQNLNHDAMYWYRQDPGQGLRLIYYSQIVNDFQKGDIAEGYSVSREKKESFPLTVTSAQKNPTAFYLCAVRSRGGPNEKLFFGSGTQLSVL.

The chain joins TRBV7-9 to TRBJ2-1; D possibly corresponds to TRBD1 (6 bases). This CDR3 is built from 15 residues. Germline V CDR1 and CDR2: SEHNR, FQNEAQ (reference sequence). Between the trimmed V and J ends, which lost 1 base and 10 bases, there was a span of 17 bases. Here the CDR3 DNA reads TGTGCCAGCAGCTTAGTAGGGACACCCCTCGAGGAGCAGTTCTTC. Translating it yields CASSLVGTPLEEQFF.

J is TRBJ2-1 and V is TRBV3-1; 13 bases are a match to TRBD2. The CDR3 has 16 residues. With V trimmed by 1 base and J by 6 bases, 3 bases remained unmatched. The germline V gene encodes CDR1 LGHDT and CDR2 YNNKEL (reference sequence). The DNA for the CDR3 is TGTGCCAGCAGCCAAGGACTAGCGGGGGGCATCAATGAGCAGTTCTTC. Translation: CASSQGLAGGINEQFF.

The V and J genes are TRBV9 and TRBJ2-5; 7 nucleotides align to TRBD1. This CDR3 has 19 residues. Germline values: CDR1 SGDLS, CDR2 YYNGEE. After removal of 0 bases from V and 5 bases from J, the junction contained 19 bases not matched to a gene. DNA for the CDR3: TGTGCCAGCAGCGTAGGCCCCGGGACGACGACAGGGTGGTTGGAGACCCAGTACTTC. Its protein is CASSVGPGTTTGWLETQYF.

CDR3 region: CASSVGPRASTGELFF. Written as DNA, the CDR3 is TGTGCCAGCAGCGTAGGCCCCAGGGCCAGCACCGGGGAGCTGTTTTTT. The V call is TRBV9, the J call TRBJ2-2, with TRBD1 as a possible D gene (5 bases). CDR3 size: 16 residues. Germline CDR1 is SGDLS and CDR2 is YYNGEE. Trimming took off 0 bases at V and 4 bases at J, with 13 bases between the two ends.